This T cell receptor (beta chain) was observed in a study of Graves' ophthalmopathy and Graves' hyperthyroidism. General study findings and limits: Most expanded clonotypes in thyroid above 0.001 frequency also showed up in blood.

Germline V gives CDR1 SGHKS, CDR2 YYEKEE (reference sequence). V was cut by 4 bases and J by 3 bases, with 13 bases left in between. This CDR3 region has 14 residues. Under 3 months in duration, the ophthalmopathy in affected donors had moderate-to-severe activity, CAS ≥3 and NOSPECS ≥4. This clonotype was picked up many times. Its antigen is still unknown. Amplification from RNA transcripts yielded the TCR beta CDR3 regions. The authors performed first-round RT-PCR with HTBI primers and then a second-round multiplex PCR. TCRdb recomputed calls from the multiplex PCR reads with MiXCR, one row per CDR3 protein. The data show hundreds of thousands of distinct CDR3 sequences, more than 40% seen once.

The receptor comes from an adult man with Graves' ophthalmopathy. The chain links TRBV5-5 to TRBJ1-2; D possibly corresponds to TRBD1 (6 bases). The sample consisted of peripheral blood. The CDR3 loop is CASSQGHADYGYTF. CDR3 nucleotides: TGTGCCAGCAGCCAGGGACACGCAGACTATGGCTACACCTTC.